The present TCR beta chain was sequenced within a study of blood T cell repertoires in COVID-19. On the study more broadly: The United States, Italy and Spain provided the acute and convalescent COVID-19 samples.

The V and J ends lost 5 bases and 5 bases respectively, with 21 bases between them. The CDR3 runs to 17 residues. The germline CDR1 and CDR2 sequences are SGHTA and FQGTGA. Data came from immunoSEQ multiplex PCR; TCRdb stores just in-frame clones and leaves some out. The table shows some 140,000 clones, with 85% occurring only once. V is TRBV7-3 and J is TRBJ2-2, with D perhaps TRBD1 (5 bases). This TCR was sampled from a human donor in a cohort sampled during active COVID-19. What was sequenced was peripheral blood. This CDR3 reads CASSRTRSTRETGELFF. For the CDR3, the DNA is TGTGCCAGCAGCCGGACACGGAGTACTCGCGAGACCGGGGAGCTGTTTTTT.